The source of this T cell receptor (beta chain) is a study of monozygotic twins with inflammatory bowel disease. Study-level findings and limits: The analysis failed to separate different T cell subtypes.

As concerns this clonotype: Its specificity is unknown.

Using eight separate reactions per sample, the authors generated cDNA. Amplification used two nested PCRs: roughly 15 cycles, then 8 to 10 cycles, on TCRalpha/TCRbeta cDNA. TCRdb reprocessed the 5' RACE reads, with one entry per CDR3 protein and no DNA. The sample has some 200,000 distinct CDR3 sequences; the top ten hold around 1.5%. This CDR3 has 15 amino acids. Per germline, CDR1 DFQATT and CDR2 SNEGSKA (reference sequence). Whole blood, unsorted for T cells, was the source of total RNA. The receptor was derived from a human donor with ulcerative colitis or Crohn's disease, or a healthy co-twin of an affected twin (not recorded which). The specimen was blood. The V gene is TRBV20-1, the J gene TRBJ1-5; TCRdb gives TRBD1 as the D gene, but with no DNA this cannot be confirmed. This chain's CDR3 is CSARDRMGGNKYWHF.